This entry is about one TCR beta chain. What it recognizes is unknown. The table came from immunoSEQ multiplex PCR; TCRdb's copy has only in-frame clones and leaves some out. The sample lists approximately 80,000 clones; roughly 86% were seen once. The record originates from a study of cytotoxic CD8 clonotypes in ibrutinib-treated CLL. The study, taken as a whole, reports: Public clonotypes were uncommon and contracted or stayed stable on treatment.

Germline loops: CDR1 LGHNA, CDR2 YNFKEQ. CDR3 length: 15 residues. Germline trimming cut 2 bases from V and 2 bases from J; bases unmatched to any gene: 3. The J gene is TRBJ1-3, the V gene TRBV4-2, with 7 bases identical to TRBD1. The material was PBMCs, obtained before ibrutinib treatment. The clonotype originates from a human donor with chronic lymphocytic leukemia. The CDR3 coding sequence is TGTGCCAGCAGCCAACTAGACAGGGCTGGAAACACCATATATTTT. Its protein is CASSQLDRAGNTIYF.